Presented here are 20 T cell receptor beta chains from one specimen sequenced in a study of cytomegalovirus exposure and HLA in healthy donors. Primers included in the PCR were 60 Vbeta and 13 Jbeta primers. TCRdb keeps only in-frame clones here, not all; method: immunoSEQ multiplex PCR. Of about 110,000 clones listed, about 80% were seen once; the top ten hold 7% to 9%. Sequencing used PBMCs. The source is a woman in her fifties or sixties in good health and CMV-seropositive.

CDR3 sequence reads: CAISEYASGSPADTQYF. The DNA of the CDR3 is TGTGCCATCAGTGAGTATGCTAGCGGGAGTCCAGCAGATACGCAGTATTTT. This chain joins TRBV10-3 and TRBJ2-3; 10 positions agree with TRBD2. V lost 1 base to trimming and J lost 4 bases; unmatched junction nucleotides: 8. This CDR3 comprises 17 residues. The germline V gene has CDR1 ENHRY and CDR2 SYGVKD.

This clone was detected only a few times. The chain combines TRBV18 with TRBJ1-2; 8 bases line up with TRBD1. The CDR3 totals 16 residues. With 5 bases clipped from V and 4 bases from J, the junction kept 12 bases outside the gene matches. Looked up from germline, CDR1 is KGHSH and CDR2 is LQKENI. The chain's CDR3 is CASSFSDRAGGYGYTF. In DNA, the CDR3 is TGTGCCAGCTCATTCTCGGACAGGGCCGGAGGCTATGGCTACACCTTC. The full variable domain, its missing parts supplied by reference TRBV18 and TRBJ1-2, is NAGVMQNPRHLVRRRGQEARLRCSPMKGHSHVYWYRQLPEEGLKFMVYLQKENIIDESGMPKERFSAEFPKEGPSILRIQQVVRGDSAAYFCASSFSDRAGGYGYTFGSGTRLTVV.

CDR3 nucleotide sequence: TGTGCCAGCAGCTTAGATCTATGGAGCTCTGGAAACACCATATATTTT. Protein: CASSLDLWSSGNTIYF. The V gene is TRBV7-2, the J gene TRBJ1-3; D is uncertain. Trimming shortened V by 1 base and J by 0 bases, and 10 bases separated the two germline ends. Germline assignment: CDR1 SGHTA and CDR2 FQGNSA. This CDR3 comprises 16 residues.

The chain links TRBV18 to TRBJ1-2; TRBD1 matches at 7 bases. Germline V gives CDR1 KGHSH, CDR2 LQKENI. The CDR3 length is 15 residues. Trimming cost V 3 bases and J 7 bases; bases outside gene matches: 11. This chain's CDR3 is CASSPSGPRGAGYTF. The CDR3 nucleotides are TGTGCCAGCTCACCCTCGGGGCCCAGGGGGGCTGGCTACACCTTC.

This rearrangement joins TRBV19 to TRBJ2-7; 8 nucleotides match TRBD2. The CDR3 runs 15 residues. The germline CDR1 and CDR2 sequences are LNHDA and SQIVND (reference sequence). V gave up 3 bases and J gave up 2 bases; unmatched junction bases: 6. The CDR3 sequence: CASSISGSNTYEQYF. Written as DNA, the CDR3 is TGTGCCAGTAGTATCAGCGGGAGTAACACCTACGAGCAGTACTTC.

The chain links TRBV5-4 to TRBJ2-4, with 11 bases identical to TRBD2. The CDR3 has 18 amino acids. V dropped 4 bases and J dropped 0; count of bases not matched to a gene: 9. Germline lookup yields CDR1 SGHNT and CDR2 YYREEE (reference sequence). The CDR3 loop reads CASSLPGTSGLAKNIQYF. CDR3 DNA: TGTGCCAGCAGCCTCCCGGGGACTAGCGGACTAGCCAAAAACATTCAGTACTTC.

V usage is TRBV7-9 and J usage is TRBJ1-5; D not resolved. The CDR3 is made up of 15 amino acids. The germline V gene encodes CDR1 SEHNR and CDR2 FQNEAQ (reference sequence). The V end lost 1 base, the J end lost 1 base, and 8 bases lay between the germline ends. The DNA for the CDR3 is TGTGCCAGCAGCTTAGATAGAGGAAGCAATCAGCCCCAGCATTTT. Translated, it gives CASSLDRGSNQPQHF.

The sample holds a few counts of this clone. CDR3 DNA: TGTGCCAGCAGCGTAGGCCTAGCCACCAATGAGCAGTTCTTC. This encodes CASSVGLATNEQFF. The chain uses TRBV9 and TRBJ2-1, with D possibly TRBD2 on 5 matching bases. The CDR3 is 14 amino acids. CDR1 and CDR2 from the germline V gene are SGDLS and YYNGEE. The V end was cut by 0 bases, the J end by 6 bases, with 10 bases between.

The chain combines TRBV7-2 with TRBJ2-5; D gene ambiguous. Trimming shortened V by 5 bases and J by 3 bases, and 4 bases separated the two germline ends. CDR1 and CDR2 from the germline V gene are SGHTA and FQGNSA. CDR3 length: 11 residues. The CDR3 is CASSLKETQYF. The DNA of the CDR3 is TGTGCCAGCAGCCTAAAAGAGACCCAGTACTTC.

V gene TRBV29-1 combines with J gene TRBJ2-4; tentatively, D is TRBD2 (5 bases). The CDR3 is made up of 14 amino acids. The germline V gene encodes CDR1 SQVTM and CDR2 ANQGSEA. The V end lost 0 bases, the J end lost 8 bases, and 14 bases lay between the germline ends. CDR3: CSVEDRGSKDIQYF. The CDR3 coding sequence is TGCAGCGTTGAAGATCGGGGTTCAAAGGACATTCAGTACTTC.

This clone was found a few times. This chain links TRBV28 with TRBJ2-7; a possible D gene is TRBD2 (5 bases). The germline gives CDR1 MDHEN, CDR2 SYDVKM. The ends were cut back, 3 bases at V and 6 bases at J, with 18 bases in the middle. The CDR3 consists of 15 residues. The CDR3 is CASSLGARGPSEQYF. The CDR3 DNA follows: TGTGCCAGCAGTTTGGGCGCCCGCGGGCCTTCCGAGCAGTACTTC.

V is TRBV6-4 and J is TRBJ1-1; 7 positions match TRBD1. The germline CDR1 and CDR2 sequences are MRHNA and SNTAGT. This CDR3 spans 16 amino acids. The J segment lost 0 bases and the V segment lost 8 bases, leaving 12 bases of the junction unmatched. The CDR3 region has the DNA TGTGCCAGCGGGGACAGCTATAAGGACTTGAACACTGAAGCTTTCTTT. Residues: CASGDSYKDLNTEAFF.

The chain recombines TRBV14 with TRBJ2-7; 9 bases map to TRBD1. CDR3 size: 13 residues. With 9 bases clipped from V and 5 bases from J, the junction kept 8 bases outside the gene matches. In germline, CDR1 is SGHDN, CDR2 FVKESK. CDR3 DNA sequence: TGTGCCAGACCCCGGGACAGGGTCGACGAGCAGTACTTC. It is translated as CARPRDRVDEQYF.

The J gene is TRBJ2-7, the V gene TRBV7-9; 7 nucleotides agree with TRBD2. V lost 4 bases and J lost 5; bases outside the gene matches: 11. The CDR3 loop spans 15 amino acids. Germline loops: CDR1 SEHNR, CDR2 FQNEAQ (reference sequence). CDR3 nucleotide sequence: TGTGCCAGCAGCTCCGGGGGAGCGGGGTCCGACGAGCAGTACTTC. Translating it yields CASSSGGAGSDEQYF. Full variable domain (rest looked up from reference TRBV7-9 and TRBJ2-7): DTGVSQNPRHKITKRGQNVTFRCDPISEHNRLYWYRQTLGQGPEFLTYFQNEAQLEKSRLLSDRFSAERPKGSFSTLEIQRTEQGDSAMYLCASSSGGAGSDEQYFGPGTRLTVT.

The chain has TRBV7-3 and TRBJ2-4; D is possibly TRBD2 (7 bases). Trimming shortened V by 1 base and J by 6 bases, and 16 bases separated the two germline ends. The CDR3 is made up of 16 amino acids. CDR1 is SGHTA, CDR2 FQGTGA, per germline. The CDR3 reads CASSLRGGGRGNIQYF. In nucleotides, the CDR3 is TGTGCCAGCAGCTTAAGAGGGGGGGGCCGGGGAAACATTCAGTACTTC.

The genes are TRBV2 and TRBJ2-3, with TRBD2 identical over 12 bases. Germline CDR1 and CDR2: SNHLY and FYNNEI. This CDR3 has 16 residues. V was pared by 4 bases and J by 2 bases, with 4 bases of the junction left unmatched. CDR3 coding DNA: TGTGCCAGCAGTGGACTAGCGGGGGATCCCACAGATACGCAGTATTTT. Translation gives CASSGLAGDPTDTQYF.

This chain links TRBV6-1 with TRBJ2-4; TRBD1 is a possible D gene (5 bases). Germline-derived CDR1 and CDR2 are MNHNS and SASEGT. This CDR3 has 16 amino acids. V was clipped by 4 bases and J by 0 bases, with 13 bases between them. CDR3 protein: CASSARDRVAKNIQYF. The CDR3 DNA reads TGTGCCAGCAGTGCACGCGACAGAGTAGCCAAAAACATTCAGTACTTC.

The genes are TRBV11-3 and TRBJ2-4; D is uncertain. This CDR3 spans 13 amino acids. The germline V and J ends were trimmed by 5 bases and 7 bases, with 12 bases remaining between them. Germline V lookup: CDR1 SGHNT, CDR2 YENEEA. The CDR3: CASSLTKVNIQYF. The CDR3 nucleotides are TGTGCCAGCAGCCTCACTAAGGTGAACATTCAGTACTTC.

This chain joins TRBV27 and TRBJ2-3, with D perhaps matching TRBD1 (6 bases). Germline V CDR1 and CDR2: MNHEY, SMNVEV (reference sequence). The CDR3 consists of 16 residues. V was trimmed by 7 bases and J by 1 base, leaving 18 bases between them. The CDR3 DNA sequence: TGTGCCAGCAACCTTAACCACAGGGTAGGCACAGATACGCAGTATTTT. It codes for CASNLNHRVGTDTQYF.

The chain has TRBV6-5 and TRBJ2-1; D remains unclear. Between the trimmed V and J ends, which lost 4 bases and 0 bases, there was a span of 10 bases. This CDR3 has 15 amino acids. Germline lookup yields CDR1 MNHEY and CDR2 SVGAGI. CDR3 DNA sequence: TGTGCCAGCAGTTCGCGGCTGAGCTCCTACAATGAGCAGTTCTTC. Translated, it gives CASSSRLSSYNEQFF.